Presented here are 9 T cell receptor beta chains from one specimen sequenced in a study of spatial heterogeneity in lung cancer. Stated time point: sample taken at primary tumor resection. Without sorting, whole RNA was sequenced from tumor, nontumor lung or frozen PBMC. TCRdb ran MiXCR on the 5' RACE reads and lists one entry per CDR3 protein. This table holds 4,100 or so distinct CDR3 sequences, approximately 35% found once. The starting material was PBMCs, obtained at surgery. These receptors were taken from a male donor with early-stage non-small cell lung cancer.

A note on this clonotype: The library was prepared for alpha chains; this beta chain is a stray read, so its frequency means little. This chain connects TRBV11-2 to TRBJ2-1, with TRBD2 identical over 8 bases. J lost 8 bases, V lost 2 bases, and 8 bases had no gene match. The CDR3 has 15 amino acids. The germline CDR1 and CDR2 sequences are SGHAT and FQNNGV. The CDR3 DNA is TGTGCCAGCAGCTTAATAGCGGGAAAGATCCATGAGCAGTTCTTC. This sequence encodes CASSLIAGKIHEQFF.

Remarks on this clonotype: This beta chain turned up in a library designed for alpha chains; as an off-target read, its abundance says little. This chain joins TRBV13 and TRBJ2-7; D remains ambiguous. There are 11 residues in the CDR3. Germline V gives CDR1 PRHDT, CDR2 FYEKMQ (reference sequence). Between the trimmed V and J ends, which lost 0 bases and 6 bases, there was a span of 3 bases. CDR3 bases: TGTGCCAGCAGCTTAGGGAGCGAGCAGTACTTC. It is translated as CASSLGSEQYF.

By share, this clonotype ranks as medium-sized. This beta chain was picked up by a library intended for alpha chains and is off target, so its count carries little meaning. The genes are TRBV7-9 and TRBJ1-6; TRBD1 agrees at 7 bases. V shed 5 bases, J shed 6 bases, and the junction held 4 bases outside the gene matches. CDR3 size: 14 residues. Per germline, CDR1 SEHNR and CDR2 FQNEAQ (reference sequence). The DNA of the CDR3 is TGTGCCAGCAGCCAGACAGGGATTAATTCACCCCTCCACTTT. Translation: CASSQTGINSPLHF.

In its sample, this clonotype is medium-sized. Because this beta chain is a stray read in a library intended to capture alpha chains, its abundance should not be given much weight. The J gene is TRBJ2-7, the V gene TRBV6-2 or TRBV6-3, with 7 bases fitting TRBD1. The V and J ends lost 5 bases and 6 bases, in that order; junction bases with no gene match: 4. Germline lookup yields CDR1 MNHEY and CDR2 SVGEGT. This CDR3 contains 12 residues. CDR3 sequence (DNA): TGTGCCAGCAGTCGACAGGGATCCGAGCAGTACTTC. Translation: CASSRQGSEQYF.

This clonotype is medium-sized. Since it is a stray read in a library aimed at alpha chains, this beta chain has a size that is not meaningful. J is TRBJ2-2 and V is TRBV18, with 12 positions matching TRBD2. The CDR3 spans 19 residues. CDR1 KGHSH and CDR2 LQKENI come from the germline V gene. The V segment lost 5 bases and the J segment 4 bases; nucleotides outside the gene matches: 14. The DNA of the CDR3 is TGTGCCAGCTCAGCCGGGACTAGCGGGCGGGCCGTTGGCACCGGGGAGCTGTTTTTT. It is translated as CASSAGTSGRAVGTGELFF.

Concerning this clonotype itself: This beta chain lies outside the target of a library built for alpha chains; its clone size means little. The V call is TRBV7-2, the J call TRBJ2-5; D may correspond to TRBD1 or TRBD2 (5 bases each). Trimming removed 5 bases from V and 1 base from J, with 11 bases in between. From germline, CDR1 is SGHTA and CDR2 FQGNSA. The CDR3 runs to 14 residues. CDR3 nucleotides: TGTGCCAGCAGCCCCCCGGGGCCCCAAGAGACCCAGTACTTC. It yields the protein CASSPPGPQETQYF.

This clonotype has just a few counts. This beta chain lies outside the target of a library built for alpha chains; its clone size means little. This sequence joins TRBV10-1 and TRBJ2-3; tentatively, D is TRBD2 (6 bases). Germline V gene sequence: CDR1 WNHNN, CDR2 SYGVQD (reference sequence). Trimming stripped 2 bases from V and 6 bases from J, with 21 bases between. The CDR3 extends over 17 amino acids. This chain's CDR3 is CASSEPFAGGKGDTQYF. The CDR3 bases are TGCGCCAGCAGTGAGCCCTTCGCCGGCGGGAAGGGGGATACGCAGTATTTT.

Worth noting for this clonotype: Within a library made for alpha chains, this beta chain is off target, and its count is uninformative. The genes are TRBV13 and TRBJ2-2; 10 nucleotides agree with TRBD2. The CDR3 consists of 16 residues. Trimming cost V 5 bases and J 5 bases; bases outside gene matches: 8. Germline values: CDR1 PRHDT, CDR2 FYEKMQ (reference sequence). The CDR3 nucleotides read TGTGCCAGCAGCCCCCGGACTAGCGGACCTACCGGGGAGCTGTTTTTT. As protein: CASSPRTSGPTGELFF.

As regards this clonotype: With the library built for alpha chains, this beta chain is off target and its frequency is not meaningful. This chain connects TRBV29-1 to TRBJ2-2; 8 bases match TRBD2. From germline, CDR1 is SQVTM and CDR2 ANQGSEA. J gave up 5 bases and V 2 bases, and 7 bases lay outside the gene matches. The CDR3 has 15 amino acids. CDR3: CSVEFSGVATGELFF. CDR3 DNA sequence: TGCAGCGTTGAATTTAGCGGGGTCGCGACCGGGGAGCTGTTTTTT.